One T cell receptor (beta chain) is described in this entry. The table lists this clone with a few counts. The antigen it binds to is not known. No clone much larger than this one lies a single base away; base qualities are absent. All of the isolated RNA was reverse transcribed with the High Capacity cDNA Reverse Transcription Kit, so expressed TCRB transcripts were sequenced. Deep immunoSEQ sequencing was applied to naive, central memory and regulatory T cell samples, giving an average of about 3.7 million total reads per sample. Sorted cells were lysed in RLT buffer, and RNA was extracted using DNase-treated RNeasy Micro or Mini kits according to cell number. Each cell subset was processed on its own to prevent cross-contamination, while patient and healthy donor samples were processed together. The immunoSEQ multiplex PCR was used to amplify TCRB sequences from cDNA, yielding 87-bp fragments that span the CDR3 region. The amplicons were sequenced using the Illumina HiSeq platform. Per the original workflow: PCR bias was computationally corrected using synthetic template baselines, reads within Hamming distance 2 were collapsed, and singletons that could not be merged were discarded. Reads were aligned against IMGT to assign V, D and J genes, CDR3 length and insertions or deletions at six rearrangement sites. Within each subset, clonotype counts were normalized to sorted cell number, after which true diversity and Gini coefficients were computed with the tcR R package. The overlap coefficient, calculated on TCRB nucleotide sequences, was used to quantify repertoire sharing. Out-of-frame TCRB sequences from naive cells were analyzed as a proxy for the pre-selection repertoire. The source is immuneACCESS, and TCRdb retained only in-frame sequences with V and J called. Part of the clones is not carried over; for the studies checked, unresolved V genes explain less than half of this, and the remainder is unexplained. The DNA gave D and trimming, while V, J and clone size come from that table. This sample gives about 350,000 clones in total; roughly a fifth of them show up just once. The ten most abundant clones make up approximately 0.046% of the sample.

The sample belongs to a study of beta chain features in type 1 diabetes (dated by TCRdb to 2017 to 2018). Study-wide context: Patients and healthy donors did not differ in mean age, gender distribution, total cell number or subset yield. Regulatory and stem cell-like memory subsets were isolated from only 8 patients and about eight healthy donors, whereas naive and central memory subsets came from all 30 or so donors. The study compared TCRB repertoires of sorted circulating CD4+ T cell subsets between recently diagnosed type 1 diabetes patients and matched healthy donors. A total of roughly 100 million sorted cells were examined across all samples, and the number of cells per subset was strongly correlated with RNA yield.

Here is what the overall study found, with its caveats: Fewer insertions and more nucleotide deletions at VDJ recombination sites were observed in patients with type 1 diabetes, implying thymic rearrangement abnormalities. PCR might favor shorter templates, but patient and control samples were amplified and corrected together, so any skew would affect both groups equally. Because small numbers of individuals were included in the HLA sub-analyses, any influence of HLA type on TCRB rearrangement was left unresolved. Type 1 diabetes patients showed a moderate but significant shortening of TCRB CDR3 length in all four CD4+ subsets. Because cDNA rather than genomic DNA was sequenced, highly expressing activated cells could have been over-represented, although no difference in activation and CD3 levels was found between groups. Naive, central memory and regulatory TCRB repertoires appeared to be more alike among patients than among healthy donors.

A single peripheral blood draw of around 120 mL on average was collected from each donor into heparinised tubes. Using a panel that included CD45RO, CCR7, CD25, CD127, CD95 and CD27, naive, central memory, regulatory and stem cell-like memory CD4+ T cells were sorted on a BD FACSAria II. Purity was above 98% for every sorted population. PBMCs were isolated right away by Lymphoprep density gradient centrifugation and were stained directly, without culture. Samples were stained and sorted in pairs, with one healthy donor and one patient per experiment, so that batch effects were minimized. The sample consisted of naive CD4+ T cells from blood. The cell subset or site label of this sample denotes: true naive CD4+ T cells. The receptor was isolated from a woman between 18 and 29 years old in good health.

The nucleotides are TGCAGCGTCCCTGGTCAGGGAAGCGCAGATACGCAGTATTTT. Translated, it reads CSVPGQGSADTQYF. This chain joins TRBV29-1 to TRBJ2-3; perhaps TRBD1 is the D gene, with 5 bases matching. The cysteine opens and the phenylalanine closes a CDR3 of 14 amino acids. Here the CDR3 DNA is all that survives: 42 bases in frame from base 1. Sequences SQVTM (CDR1) and ANQGSEA (CDR2) are obtained from the germline V gene. The V and J ends are trimmed by 6 bases and 4 bases, leaving 17 bases between them.